The 12 T cell receptor beta chains presented below share a single source sample, sequenced in a study of shared clonotypes between healthy human individuals. Here immunoSEQ multiplex PCR was the method, and the copy in TCRdb shows in-frame clones only, minus some. Seen here are about 340,000 clones, less than 75% observed once, and the top ten hold about 9.4%. The specimen sequenced was memory CD4+ T cells sorted from blood. Described subset: CD45RA-negative fraction. Receptors originate from a man aged 25-40 years in good health.

This clone has more than one count but fewer than ten. This chain connects TRBV5-6 to TRBJ2-3, with D unresolved. The ends were cut back, 2 bases at V and 4 bases at J, with 8 bases in the middle. The germline gives CDR1 SGHDT, CDR2 YYEEEE. This CDR3 region has 13 residues. The CDR3 DNA reads as TGTGCCAGCAGCTTCAGTAGTGCAGATACGCAGTATTTT. Protein sequence: CASSFSSADTQYF.

This clone was observed once. The sample has other DNA sequences that encode this CDR3 too. J is TRBJ2-5 and V is TRBV18; D is unresolved. The CDR3 totals 11 residues. Germline CDR1 is KGHSH and CDR2 is LQKENI. V dropped 3 bases and J dropped 3 bases, with 2 bases sitting between them. CDR3 region: CASSPEETQYF. DNA for the CDR3: TGTGCCAGCTCACCCGAAGAGACCCAGTACTTC.

Note on this clone: A much larger clone sits a single nucleotide away, making a read error possible. Other DNA sequences in this sample translate to the same CDR3. The gene calls are TRBV27 and TRBJ2-3, with 8 bases matching TRBD1. The J segment lost 2 bases and the V segment lost 6 bases, leaving 4 bases of the junction unmatched. CDR1 is MNHEY and CDR2 is SMNVEV in the germline V gene (reference sequence). This CDR3 spans 14 amino acids. The CDR3 DNA follows: TGTGCCAGCAGAAGGGACAGGACCACAGATACGCAGTATTTT. Protein sequence: CASRRDRTTDTQYF.

Of note for this clone: The same CDR3 arises from other DNA sequences in this sample as well. V and J are TRBV7-9 and TRBJ1-3, with D maybe TRBD1 (5 bases). Trimming shortened V by 2 bases and J by 1 base, and 9 bases separated the two germline ends. Germline CDR1 SEHNR, CDR2 FQNEAQ (reference sequence). The CDR3 covers 15 residues. The CDR3 sequence: CASSLSGLSGNTIYF. The DNA for the CDR3 is TGTGCCAGCAGCTTATCGGGACTTTCTGGAAACACCATATATTTT. The full variable domain, with the rest looked up from reference TRBV7-9 and TRBJ1-3, is DTGVSQNPRHKITKRGQNVTFRCDPISEHNRLYWYRQTLGQGPEFLTYFQNEAQLEKSRLLSDRFSAERPKGSFSTLEIQRTEQGDSAMYLCASSLSGLSGNTIYFGEGSWLTVV.

This clone showed up just once. This chain joins TRBV29-1 and TRBJ2-5, with D uncertain. V was cut by 5 bases and J by 1 base, with 20 bases left in between. Germline CDR1 and CDR2: SQVTM and ANQGSEA. The CDR3 is made up of 16 amino acids. The CDR3 spells CSVSGSSVLPQETQYF. The DNA of the CDR3 is TGCAGCGTTTCCGGTTCGTCAGTACTACCCCAAGAGACCCAGTACTTC.

The V and J genes are TRBV27 and TRBJ2-2; tentatively, D is TRBD1 (6 bases). The CDR3 is made up of 16 amino acids. CDR1 and CDR2 (germline): MNHEY, SMNVEV (reference sequence). Trimming removed 7 bases at V and 2 bases at J, with 17 bases between. Written as DNA, the CDR3 is TGTGCCAGCATCTTGGCGAGGACAGTAAACACCGGGGAGCTGTTTTTT. Its protein product is CASILARTVNTGELFF.

The rearrangement joins TRBV7-2 to TRBJ2-3; perhaps TRBD2 as D (5 bases). With 7 bases removed from V and 4 bases from J, the gap between germline ends came to 15 bases. This CDR3 region has 14 residues. Looked up from germline, CDR1 is SGHTA and CDR2 is FQGNSA. CDR3 coding DNA: TGTGCCAGCACCGGAGGTGGCTCCCCAGATACGCAGTATTTT. Its protein is CASTGGGSPDTQYF.

The V gene is TRBV15, the J gene TRBJ2-1; 7 nucleotides line up with TRBD2. The CDR3 runs 16 residues. Germline trimming cut 0 bases from V and 3 bases from J; bases unmatched to any gene: 5. The V gene's germline CDR1 is LNHNV and CDR2 YYDKDF (reference sequence). The CDR3 nucleotides are TGTGCCACCAGCAGAGAGAGCGGGGCGGACTACAATGAGCAGTTCTTC. Its protein is CATSRESGADYNEQFF.

V gene TRBV11-3 combines with J gene TRBJ2-1; TRBD2 matches at 12 bases. CDR1 is SGHNT, CDR2 YENEEA, per germline. The V gene end was trimmed by 3 bases and the J gene end by 3 bases; junction bases not matched to a gene: 9. The CDR3 totals 18 residues. DNA for the CDR3: TGTGCCAGCAGCTTTAGGTCCACTAGCGGGAGGAACTACAATGAGCAGTTCTTC. Its translation is CASSFRSTSGRNYNEQFF. Based on the CDR3 plus reference TRBV11-3 and TRBJ2-1, the full variable domain is EAGVVQSPRYKIIEKKQPVAFWCNPISGHNTLYWYLQNLGQGPELLIRYENEEAVDDSQLPKDRFSAERLKGVDSTLKIQPAELGDSAVYLCASSFRSTSGRNYNEQFFGPGTRLTVL.

The chain couples TRBV7-9 to TRBJ2-2, with unresolved D. The germline V and J ends were trimmed by 5 bases and 5 bases, with 9 bases remaining between them. CDR3 length equals 13 residues. The germline V gene encodes CDR1 SEHNR and CDR2 FQNEAQ (reference sequence). CDR3 sequence: CASSVLGTGELFF. The CDR3 DNA reads as TGTGCCAGCAGCGTCTTGGGGACCGGGGAGCTGTTTTTT.

The CDR3 sequence is CASSNPSRAFF. The CDR3, as DNA: TGTGCCAGCAGCAACCCTAGTAGAGCTTTCTTT. This chain uses TRBV28 with TRBJ1-1, with D uncertain. The CDR3 extends over 11 amino acids. Germline values: CDR1 MDHEN, CDR2 SYDVKM. Trimming pared 6 bases from V and 10 bases from J, leaving 12 bases between.

This sequence joins TRBV19 and TRBJ2-7; a weak D match, TRBD2 (5 bases). Germline V gene lookup returns CDR1 LNHDA and CDR2 SQIVND (reference sequence). V lost 6 bases, J lost 2 bases, and 14 bases lay in between. CDR3 length equals 14 residues. The CDR3 DNA reads as TGTGCCAGTAGGGAGAGCGGATCTACCTACGAGCAGTACTTC. It translates to CASRESGSTYEQYF.